These 26 T cell receptor beta chains originate from one sample sequenced in a study of T cell repertoires in cytomegalovirus infection. TCRdb reprocessed the reads with MiXCR, giving one entry per CDR3 protein. The sample contains roughly 180,000 distinct CDR3 sequences, about 18% of which appear only once. Material: CD8+ T cells from PBMCs. The receptor source for this set is a human donor in good health (CMV status not recorded). Some clones in this sample may be carry-over from other donors' samples.

This clonotype turned up a few times. The rearrangement uses TRBV4-1 and TRBJ1-6; D is uncertain. Looked up from germline, CDR1 is MGHRA and CDR2 is YSYEKL. V dropped 0 bases and J dropped 4 bases, with 10 bases sitting between them. This CDR3 has 16 amino acids. CDR3 DNA sequence: TGCGCCAGCAGCCAAGATTGGGAAGGGTATAATTCACCCCTCCACTTT. This translates into CASSQDWEGYNSPLHF.

V usage is TRBV5-1 and J usage is TRBJ2-1, with 10 bases that match TRBD2. Germline lookup yields CDR1 SGHRS and CDR2 YFSETQ. V trimming: 3 bases; J trimming: 10 bases; junction bases outside the gene matches: 7. The CDR3 consists of 14 residues. Written as DNA, the CDR3 is TGCGCCAGCAGCTCTCCTAGCGGGAGTGGCGAGCAGTTCTTC. Translating it yields CASSSPSGSGEQFF.

This clonotype was detected a few times. V and J are TRBV12-3 or TRBV12-4 and TRBJ1-1, with 7 bases aligning to TRBD1. V shed 7 bases, J shed 12 bases, and the junction held 11 bases outside the gene matches. CDR3 length: 12 amino acids. In DNA form, the CDR3 reads TGTGCCAGCACCCTGACAGGGATAGAGTCTTTCTTT. It specifies CASTLTGIESFF.

The chain employs TRBV11-2 and TRBJ2-1; D possibly corresponds to TRBD2 (5 bases). The germline CDR1 and CDR2 sequences are SGHAT and FQNNGV. Trimming removed 5 bases from V and 5 bases from J, with 13 bases in between. CDR3 length: 14 amino acids. CDR3 sequence reads: CASSPGSADNEQFF. The CDR3 bases are TGTGCCAGCAGCCCGGGGTCAGCGGACAATGAGCAGTTCTTC.

The chain uses TRBV29-1 and TRBJ2-1, with D maybe TRBD2 (5 bases). CDR1 is SQVTM and CDR2 is ANQGSEA in the germline V gene. With 8 bases removed from V and 7 bases from J, the gap between germline ends came to 21 bases. The CDR3 loop spans 14 amino acids. This chain's CDR3 is CSLAGNSLGNEQFF. Written as DNA, the CDR3 is TGCAGCCTCGCCGGGAACTCCCTCGGGAATGAGCAGTTCTTC.

This rearrangement joins TRBV3-1 to TRBJ2-5; D is uncertain. Between the trimmed V and J ends, which lost 0 bases and 4 bases, there was a span of 12 bases. The CDR3 spans 15 residues. Germline loops: CDR1 LGHDT, CDR2 YNNKEL (reference sequence). The CDR3 sequence is CASSQDPGFGETQYF. CDR3 DNA sequence: TGTGCCAGCAGCCAAGATCCGGGTTTTGGAGAGACCCAGTACTTC.

In its sample, this clonotype was seen many times. The V call is TRBV7-6, the J call TRBJ2-7; 8 nucleotides match TRBD1. Germline V lookup: CDR1 SGHVS, CDR2 FNYEAQ. V was pared by 5 bases and J by 0 bases, with 12 bases of the junction left unmatched. The CDR3 runs to 17 residues. For the CDR3, the DNA is TGTGCCAGCAGCCCTCACACCCCGGACAGGGACTCCTACGAGCAGTACTTC. The encoded protein is CASSPHTPDRDSYEQYF.

This sequence joins TRBV24-1 and TRBJ2-1, with 8 bases fitting TRBD1. The V gene end was trimmed by 2 bases and the J gene end by 9 bases; junction bases not matched to a gene: 8. This CDR3 is 15 amino acids long. Germline-derived CDR1 and CDR2 are KGHDR and SFDVKD. The CDR3 sequence: CATSDSRQGWGEQFF. The CDR3 DNA reads as TGTGCCACCAGTGATTCGCGACAGGGGTGGGGTGAGCAGTTCTTC.

This clonotype was seen more than once but under ten times. The chain has TRBV6-2 or TRBV6-3 and TRBJ1-1; D is possibly TRBD1 (5 bases). Germline values: CDR1 MNHEY, CDR2 SVGEGT. The CDR3 contains 16 residues. Trimming pared 0 bases from V and 3 bases from J, leaving 14 bases between. CDR3 sequence: CASSYSDQGWHTEAFF. The CDR3 region has the DNA TGTGCCAGCAGTTACTCGGACCAGGGTTGGCACACTGAAGCTTTCTTT.

The rearrangement joins TRBV6-6 to TRBJ2-3, with 8 nucleotides matching TRBD1. CDR1 and CDR2 (germline): MNHNY, SVGAGI (reference sequence). The CDR3 has 15 residues. V trimming: 6 bases; J trimming: 4 bases; junction bases outside the gene matches: 9. This chain's CDR3 is CASRGQGFGPDTQYF. DNA for the CDR3: TGTGCCAGCAGAGGACAGGGTTTCGGTCCAGATACGCAGTATTTT.

Many counts were recorded for this clonotype. The gene calls are TRBV7-2 and TRBJ2-5; 7 nucleotides align to TRBD2. The germline CDR1 and CDR2 sequences are SGHTA and FQGNSA. The CDR3 is 15 residues long. The J segment lost 4 bases and the V segment lost 3 bases, leaving 8 bases of the junction unmatched. Here the CDR3 reads CASSLEPGLSETQYF. The CDR3, as DNA: TGTGCCAGCAGCTTGGAACCGGGACTATCAGAGACCCAGTACTTC. Combining the CDR3 with reference TRBV7-2 and TRBJ2-5 gives the whole variable domain GAGVSQSPSNKVTEKGKDVELRCDPISGHTALYWYRQSLGQGLEFLIYFQGNSAPDKSGLPSDRFSAERTGGSVSTLTIQRTQQEDSAVYLCASSLEPGLSETQYFGPGTRLLVL.

This CDR3 is CASSWHVGSGNTIYF. CDR3 nucleotide sequence: TGTGCCAGCAGCTGGCACGTTGGGTCTGGAAACACCATATATTTT. J is TRBJ1-3 and V is TRBV7-8; D uncertain. The V gene lost 4 bases and the J gene lost 1 base, with 11 bases spanning the gap. The CDR3 loop spans 15 amino acids. Germline V gives CDR1 SGHVS, CDR2 FQNEAQ.

The chain carries TRBV28 and TRBJ2-3, with unresolved D. The ends were cut back, 3 bases at V and 2 bases at J, with 6 bases in the middle. The CDR3 has 13 amino acids. The germline CDR1 and CDR2 sequences are MDHEN and SYDVKM. The CDR3 reads CASSFSFTDTQYF. CDR3 nucleotide sequence: TGTGCCAGCAGTTTTTCCTTCACAGATACGCAGTATTTT.

This clonotype was seen more than once but under ten times. J is TRBJ2-3 and V is TRBV14; D not resolved. This CDR3 has 15 residues. V was cut by 1 base and J by 2 bases, with 10 bases left in between. Germline CDR1 and CDR2: SGHDN and FVKESK. The CDR3 sequence is CASSQGWRYTDTQYF. CDR3 DNA: TGTGCCAGCAGCCAAGGCTGGCGGTACACAGATACGCAGTATTTT. Variable domain in full (rest from reference TRBV14 and TRBJ2-3): EAGVTQFPSHSVIEKGQTVTLRCDPISGHDNLYWYRRVMGKEIKFLLHFVKESKQDESGMPNNRFLAERTGGTYSTLKVQPAELEDSGVYFCASSQGWRYTDTQYFGPGTRLTVL.

Ten or more counts support this clonotype. This chain uses TRBV7-2 with TRBJ2-5, with 10 positions matching TRBD1. The CDR3 consists of 16 residues. Germline V CDR1 and CDR2: SGHTA, FQGNSA. J gave up 3 bases and V 5 bases, and 9 bases lay outside the gene matches. CDR3 sequence: CASSLILGTGEETQYF. CDR3 coding DNA: TGTGCCAGCAGCCTAATCCTTGGGACAGGGGAAGAGACCCAGTACTTC.

This clonotype was detected many times. The chain joins TRBV7-2 to TRBJ1-3, with a weak D call TRBD1 (5 bases). Per the germline V gene, CDR1 is SGHTA and CDR2 is FQGNSA. Between the trimmed V and J ends, which lost 6 bases and 0 bases, there was a span of 21 bases. The CDR3 loop spans 18 amino acids. CDR3 sequence reads: CASSLNRDGRLSGNTIYF. In DNA form, the CDR3 reads TGTGCCAGCAGTTTAAATCGGGACGGCCGCCTCTCTGGAAACACCATATATTTT.

This clonotype has only a few counts. The chain combines TRBV20-1 with TRBJ2-7, with D tentatively TRBD2 (5 bases). The length of the CDR3 is 11 residues. Germline CDR1 and CDR2: DFQATT and SNEGSKA (reference sequence). V lost 6 bases to trimming and J lost 2 bases, with 8 bases between them. The DNA for the CDR3 is TGCAGTGCCCCCGGGACCTACGAGCAGTACTTC. It codes for CSAPGTYEQYF.

CDR3: CASSLAAGGTAHYEQYF. Here the CDR3 DNA reads TGTGCCAGCAGCTTAGCTGCCGGCGGGACAGCACACTACGAGCAGTACTTC. The chain employs TRBV7-2 and TRBJ2-7; perhaps TRBD1 as D (7 bases). The CDR3 totals 17 residues. Looked up from germline, CDR1 is SGHTA and CDR2 is FQGNSA. The V and J ends lost 0 bases and 3 bases respectively, with 18 bases between them.

The J gene is TRBJ2-7, the V gene TRBV7-8; 11 positions agree with TRBD1. The V gene end was trimmed by 5 bases and the J gene end by 2 bases; junction bases not matched to a gene: 8. This CDR3 contains 16 residues. The germline gives CDR1 SGHVS, CDR2 FQNEAQ. The CDR3 DNA sequence: TGTGCCAGCAGCCCCGATAGGGGACAGGGGGCCTACGAGCAGTACTTC. Amino acid sequence: CASSPDRGQGAYEQYF.

This clonotype was counted only a few times. The rearrangement joins TRBV7-8 to TRBJ2-3; D gene uncertain. This CDR3 spans 12 amino acids. Germline V gene data show CDR1 as SGHVS and CDR2 as FQNEAQ. V was cut by 9 bases and J by 1 base, with 8 bases left in between. CDR3 DNA: TGTGCCAGTGTCCGGGGCACAGATACGCAGTATTTT. Its protein is CASVRGTDTQYF.

Here the CDR3 reads CASGETGFKLFF. For the CDR3, the DNA is TGTGCCAGCGGAGAAACAGGCTTCAAACTGTTTTTT. The chain combines TRBV25-1 with TRBJ1-4; a weak D match, TRBD1 (5 bases). V was cut by 8 bases and J by 11 bases, with 15 bases left in between. The CDR3 spans 12 residues. The V gene's germline CDR1 is MGHDK and CDR2 SYGVNS.

V and J are TRBV28 and TRBJ2-3; tentatively, D is TRBD1 (6 bases). V was trimmed by 6 bases and J by 6 bases, leaving 25 bases between them. Germline V CDR1 and CDR2: MDHEN, SYDVKM. The CDR3 extends over 17 amino acids. The CDR3 DNA is TGTGCCAGCAGCTTTTATGCCGGGACACCCTACTTGGATACGCAGTATTTT. Translated: CASSFYAGTPYLDTQYF.

The chain is built from TRBV11-2 and TRBJ2-7, with 8 bases identical to TRBD1. This CDR3 is 13 amino acids long. V lost 4 bases and J lost 4; bases outside the gene matches: 3. The germline gives CDR1 SGHAT, CDR2 FQNNGV. CDR3 residues: CASSYRGWYEQYF. The CDR3 bases are TGTGCCAGCAGCTACAGGGGGTGGTACGAGCAGTACTTC.

J is TRBJ1-2 and V is TRBV20-1, with a possible D match to TRBD1 (5 bases). The germline V and J ends were trimmed by 4 bases and 8 bases, with 14 bases remaining between them. The V gene's germline CDR1 is DFQATT and CDR2 SNEGSKA (reference sequence). This CDR3 region has 12 residues. The CDR3: CSATRDDGGYTF. CDR3 coding DNA: TGCAGTGCTACCCGGGACGATGGGGGCTACACCTTC.

The chain uses TRBV29-1 and TRBJ1-5, with D hard to call. The CDR3 extends over 13 amino acids. Germline-derived CDR1 and CDR2 are SQVTM and ANQGSEA. The V end lost 4 bases, the J end lost 0 bases, and 7 bases lay between the germline ends. CDR3 DNA sequence: TGCAGCGTTGGTCCCTATAGCAATCAGCCCCAGCATTTT. Its translation: CSVGPYSNQPQHF. Drawing the rest from reference TRBV29-1 and TRBJ1-5, the complete variable domain is SAVISQKPSRDICQRGTSLTIQCQVDSQVTMMFWYRQQPGQSLTLIATANQGSEATYESGFVIDKFPISRPNLTFSTLTVSNMSPEDSSIYLCSVGPYSNQPQHFGDGTRLSIL.

The genes are TRBV7-2 and TRBJ2-1; tentatively, D is TRBD2 (6 bases). V gave up 2 bases and J gave up 15 bases, with 29 bases separating them. Germline V lookup: CDR1 SGHTA, CDR2 FQGNSA. This CDR3 is built from 17 residues. CDR3 in amino acids: CASSLKDYPQHLQSAFF. In DNA form, the CDR3 reads TGTGCCAGCAGCTTAAAGGACTACCCTCAACACCTACAATCTGCGTTCTTC. Combining the CDR3 with reference TRBV7-2 and TRBJ2-1 gives the whole variable domain GAGVSQSPSNKVTEKGKDVELRCDPISGHTALYWYRQSLGQGLEFLIYFQGNSAPDKSGLPSDRFSAERTGGSVSTLTIQRTQQEDSAVYLCASSLKDYPQHLQSAFFGPGTRLTVL.